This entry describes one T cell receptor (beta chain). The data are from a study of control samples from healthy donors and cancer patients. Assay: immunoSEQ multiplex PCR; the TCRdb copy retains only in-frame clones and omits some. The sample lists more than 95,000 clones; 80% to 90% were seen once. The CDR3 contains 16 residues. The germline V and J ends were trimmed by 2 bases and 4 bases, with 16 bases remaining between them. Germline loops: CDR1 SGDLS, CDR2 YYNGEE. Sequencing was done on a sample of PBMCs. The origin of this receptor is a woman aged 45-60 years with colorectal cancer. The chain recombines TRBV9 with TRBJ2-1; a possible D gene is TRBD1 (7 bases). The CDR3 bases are TGTGCCAGCAGCGTGAGCGGAGGGACAGCTTACAATGAGCAGTTCTTC. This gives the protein CASSVSGGTAYNEQFF. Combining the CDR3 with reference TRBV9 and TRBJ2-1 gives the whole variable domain DSGVTQTPKHLITATGQRVTLRCSPRSGDLSVYWYQQSLDQGLQFLIQYYNGEERAKGNILERFSAQQFPDLHSELNLSSLELGDSALYFCASSVSGGTAYNEQFFGPGTRLTVL.